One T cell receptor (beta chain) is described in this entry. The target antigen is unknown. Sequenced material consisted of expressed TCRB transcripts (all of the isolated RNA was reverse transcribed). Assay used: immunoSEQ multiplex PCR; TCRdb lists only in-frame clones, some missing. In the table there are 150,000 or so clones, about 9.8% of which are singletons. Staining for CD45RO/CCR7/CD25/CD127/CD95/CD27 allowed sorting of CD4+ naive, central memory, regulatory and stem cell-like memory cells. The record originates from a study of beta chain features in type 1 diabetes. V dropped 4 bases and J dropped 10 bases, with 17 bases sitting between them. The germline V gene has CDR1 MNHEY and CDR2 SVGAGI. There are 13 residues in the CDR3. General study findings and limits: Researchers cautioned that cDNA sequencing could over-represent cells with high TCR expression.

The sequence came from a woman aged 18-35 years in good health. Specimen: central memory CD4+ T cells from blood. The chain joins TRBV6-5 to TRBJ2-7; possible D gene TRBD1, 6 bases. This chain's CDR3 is CASSSRQASGQYF. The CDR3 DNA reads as TGTGCCAGCAGTTCGCGACAGGCTTCTGGACAGTACTTC.